This T cell receptor beta chain derives from a study of blood T cell repertoires in COVID-19 (dated by TCRdb to 2018 to 2020). Notes on the research overall: Collaborator samples came from the United States, Italy and Spain and covered acute and convalescent phases of COVID-19. The material from the prospective study consisted of cDNA or gDNA derived from T cells, B-cell-depleted T cells, or PBMCs. The dataset comprised deeply sampled blood TCRbeta repertoires from subjects exposed to, actively infected with, or recovered from COVID-19. The repertoires were made available in a free public database intended to serve as a resource for research on the immune response to SARS-CoV-2. The samples were drawn from two sources: the first 160 participants of the ongoing ImmuneRACE study, and 1,200 or so subjects contributed by 6 global collaborators. Nearly every sample came with metadata listing a de-identified subject ID, COVID-19 status, age in years and sex. Where available, HLA class I and class II types were taken from metadata supplied by the sample provider and were not determined by assay-based typing.

Collaborating institutions collected whole blood in K2EDTA tubes following their own protocols. For TCRbeta analysis, collaborator samples were shipped as frozen whole blood, as isolated PBMCs, or as DNA extracted from either sample type. TCRbeta CDR3 regions were amplified from genomic DNA using the immunoSEQ Assay, a bias-controlled multiplex PCR. Concerning the study's data processing: Nucleated cell counts per sample were estimated from amplification of reference gene primers within the assay. Sequence reads were collapsed and filtered to measure the absolute abundance of every unique TCRbeta CDR3 rearrangement. For each sample, productive Simpson clonality was calculated as the square root of Simpson's diversity index over productive rearrangements. Imported from immuneACCESS, the table was reduced by TCRdb to in-frame sequences with V and J called. These copies leave out some clones; in studies compared against another copy, an unresolved V gene accounts for under half, and the cause of the remainder is not known. Clonal size and the V and J genes are those of that table, whereas D and trimming came from the DNA. The sample contains some 120,000 clones, approximately 68% of them found a single time. 2% to 2.5% of the sample lies in the top ten.

V and J are trimmed by 1 base and 7 bases, and the gene matches miss 4 bases of the junction. Reading the germline V gene (reference sequence) gives CDR1 LGHDT and CDR2 YNNKEL. From the cysteine up to the phenylalanine, the CDR3 has a length of 15 residues. Just the 45-base CDR3 DNA is kept, in frame starting at base 1. What the study reported, not specific to this receptor: The amount of clinical and demographic metadata varied by source and participant and was provided uncurated.

Worth noting for this clone: The clone's antigen remains unknown. No base qualities exist here, and no much larger clone lies one base off it.

The source material was peripheral blood. The rearranged segments are TRBV3-1 (or the pseudogene TRBV3-2) and TRBJ2-5; 12 central bases correspond to TRBD2. The sequence came from a woman in her 70s with acute or convalescent COVID-19. Here the CDR3 is given as CASSQVASGGGTQYF. The DNA sequence follows: TGTGCCAGCAGCCAAGTAGCTAGCGGGGGGGGGACCCAGTACTTC.